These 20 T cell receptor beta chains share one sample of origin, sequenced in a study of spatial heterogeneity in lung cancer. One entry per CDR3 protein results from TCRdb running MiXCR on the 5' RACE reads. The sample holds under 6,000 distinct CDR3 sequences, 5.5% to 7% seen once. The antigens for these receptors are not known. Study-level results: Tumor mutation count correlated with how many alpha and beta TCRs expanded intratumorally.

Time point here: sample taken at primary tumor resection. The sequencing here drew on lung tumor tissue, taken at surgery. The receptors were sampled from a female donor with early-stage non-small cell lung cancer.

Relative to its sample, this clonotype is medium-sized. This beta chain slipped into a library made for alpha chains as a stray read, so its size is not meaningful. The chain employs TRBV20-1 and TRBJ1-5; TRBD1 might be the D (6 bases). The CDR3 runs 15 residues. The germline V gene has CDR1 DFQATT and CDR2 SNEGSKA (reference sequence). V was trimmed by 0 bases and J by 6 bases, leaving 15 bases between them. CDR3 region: CSARDSGAFRQPQHF. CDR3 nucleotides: TGCAGTGCTAGAGATTCAGGGGCGTTTCGTCAGCCCCAGCATTTT.

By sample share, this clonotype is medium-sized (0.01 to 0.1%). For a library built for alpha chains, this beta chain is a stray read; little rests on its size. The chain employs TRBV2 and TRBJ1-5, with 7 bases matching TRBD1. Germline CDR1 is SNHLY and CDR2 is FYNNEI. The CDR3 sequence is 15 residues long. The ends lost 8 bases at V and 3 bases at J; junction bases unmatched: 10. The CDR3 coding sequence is TGTGCCAGCTCGGGACAGAAAGCTTACAATCAGCCCCAGCATTTT. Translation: CASSGQKAYNQPQHF.

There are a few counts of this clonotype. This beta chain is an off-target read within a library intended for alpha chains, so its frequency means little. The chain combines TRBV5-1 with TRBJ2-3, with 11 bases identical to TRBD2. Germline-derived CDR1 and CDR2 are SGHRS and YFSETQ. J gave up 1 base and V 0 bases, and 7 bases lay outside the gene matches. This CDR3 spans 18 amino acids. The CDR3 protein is CASSLGLMTSGGTDTQYF. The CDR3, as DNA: TGCGCCAGCAGCTTGGGTCTGATGACTAGCGGGGGCACAGATACGCAGTATTTT.

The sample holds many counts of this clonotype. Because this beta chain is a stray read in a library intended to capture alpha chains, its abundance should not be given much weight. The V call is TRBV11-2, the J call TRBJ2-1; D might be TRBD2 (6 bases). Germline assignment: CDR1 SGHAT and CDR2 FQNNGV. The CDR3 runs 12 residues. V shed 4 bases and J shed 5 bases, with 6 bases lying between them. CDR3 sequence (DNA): TGTGCCAGCAGCTCGGGAGACAATGAGCAGTTCTTC. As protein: CASSSGDNEQFF.

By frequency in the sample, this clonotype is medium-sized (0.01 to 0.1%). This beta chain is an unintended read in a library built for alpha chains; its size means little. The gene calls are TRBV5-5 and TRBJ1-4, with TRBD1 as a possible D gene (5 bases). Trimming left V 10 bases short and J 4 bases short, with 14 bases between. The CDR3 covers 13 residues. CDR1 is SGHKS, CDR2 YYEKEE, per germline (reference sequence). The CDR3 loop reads CAAARGINEKLFF. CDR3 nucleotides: TGTGCCGCGGCGAGGGGCATTAATGAAAAACTGTTTTTT. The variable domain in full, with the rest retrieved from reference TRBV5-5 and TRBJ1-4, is DAGVTQSPTHLIKTRGQQVTLRCSPISGHKSVSWYQQVLGQGPQFIFQYYEKEERGRGNFPDRFSARQFPNYSSELNVNALLLGDSALYLCAAARGINEKLFFGSGTQLSVL.

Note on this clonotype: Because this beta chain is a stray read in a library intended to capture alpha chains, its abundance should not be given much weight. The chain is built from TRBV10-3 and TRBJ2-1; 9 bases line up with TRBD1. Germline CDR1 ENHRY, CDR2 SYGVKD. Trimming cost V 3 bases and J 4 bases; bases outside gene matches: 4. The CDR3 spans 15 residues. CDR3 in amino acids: CAISERQGVYNEQFF. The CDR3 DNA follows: TGTGCCATCAGTGAACGACAGGGGGTGTACAATGAGCAGTTCTTC.

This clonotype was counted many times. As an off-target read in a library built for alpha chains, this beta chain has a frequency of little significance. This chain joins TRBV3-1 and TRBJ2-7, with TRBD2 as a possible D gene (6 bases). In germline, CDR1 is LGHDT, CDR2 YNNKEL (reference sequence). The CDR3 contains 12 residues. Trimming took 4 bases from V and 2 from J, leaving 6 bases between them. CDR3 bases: TGTGCCAGCAGCCGGGGGGCCTACGAGCAGTACTTC. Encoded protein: CASSRGAYEQYF.

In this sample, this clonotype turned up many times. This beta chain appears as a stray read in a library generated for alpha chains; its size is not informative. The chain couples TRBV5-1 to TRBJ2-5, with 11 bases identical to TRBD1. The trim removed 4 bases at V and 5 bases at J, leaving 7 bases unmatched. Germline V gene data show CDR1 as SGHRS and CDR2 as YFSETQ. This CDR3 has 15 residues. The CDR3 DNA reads TGCGCCAGCAGCCGGACAGGGGGCGAGGAGGAGACCCAGTACTTC. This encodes CASSRTGGEEETQYF.

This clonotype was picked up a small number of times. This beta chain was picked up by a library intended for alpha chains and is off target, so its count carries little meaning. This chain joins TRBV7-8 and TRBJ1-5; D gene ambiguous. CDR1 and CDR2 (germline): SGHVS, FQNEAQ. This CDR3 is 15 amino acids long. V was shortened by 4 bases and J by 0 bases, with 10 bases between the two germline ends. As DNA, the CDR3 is TGTGCCAGCAGCTCGTCGACTTATAGCAATCAGCCCCAGCATTTT. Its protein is CASSSSTYSNQPQHF.

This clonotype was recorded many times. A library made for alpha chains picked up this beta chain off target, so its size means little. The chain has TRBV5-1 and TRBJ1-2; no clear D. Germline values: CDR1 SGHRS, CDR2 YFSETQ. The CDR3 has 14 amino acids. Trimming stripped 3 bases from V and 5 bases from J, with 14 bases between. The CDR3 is CASSSRTGNYGYTF. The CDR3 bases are TGCGCCAGCAGCTCACGGACGGGGAATTATGGCTACACCTTC.

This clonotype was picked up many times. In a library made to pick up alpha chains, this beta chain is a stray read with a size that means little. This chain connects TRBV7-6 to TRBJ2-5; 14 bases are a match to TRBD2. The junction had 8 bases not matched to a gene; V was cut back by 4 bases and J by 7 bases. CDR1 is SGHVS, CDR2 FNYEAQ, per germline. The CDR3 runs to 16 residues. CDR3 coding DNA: TGTGCCAGCAGCTCGACTAGCGGGAGGGCCGGCGGGACCCAGTACTTC. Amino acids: CASSSTSGRAGGTQYF.

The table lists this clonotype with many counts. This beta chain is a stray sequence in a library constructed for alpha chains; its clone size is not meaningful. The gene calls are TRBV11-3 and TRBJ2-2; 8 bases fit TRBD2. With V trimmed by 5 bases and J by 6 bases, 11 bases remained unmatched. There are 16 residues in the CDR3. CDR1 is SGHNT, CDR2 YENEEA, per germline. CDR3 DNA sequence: TGTGCCAGCAGCCTAAAGGGGACTAGTTTCGCCGGGGAGCTGTTTTTT. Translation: CASSLKGTSFAGELFF.

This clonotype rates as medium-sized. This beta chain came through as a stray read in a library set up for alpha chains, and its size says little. CDR3 nucleotides: TGCGCCAGCAGCTTGGAGGGCTTACCGAACACTGAAGCTTTCTTT. Translated, it gives CASSLEGLPNTEAFF. This sequence joins TRBV5-1 and TRBJ1-1; D remains ambiguous. Trimming removed 0 bases at V and 1 base at J, with 10 bases between. The CDR3 contains 15 residues. From germline, CDR1 is SGHRS and CDR2 YFSETQ. The whole variable domain, remainder taken from reference TRBV5-1 and TRBJ1-1, is KAGVTQTPRYLIKTRGQQVTLSCSPISGHRSVSWYQQTPGQGLQFLFEYFSETQRNKGNFPGRFSGRQFSNSRSEMNVSTLELGDSALYLCASSLEGLPNTEAFFGQGTRLTVV.

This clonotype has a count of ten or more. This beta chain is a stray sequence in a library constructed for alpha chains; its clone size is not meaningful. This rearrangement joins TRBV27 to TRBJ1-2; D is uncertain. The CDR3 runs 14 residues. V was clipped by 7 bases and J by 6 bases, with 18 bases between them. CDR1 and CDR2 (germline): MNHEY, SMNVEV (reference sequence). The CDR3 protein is CASILLGSIDGYTF. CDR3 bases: TGTGCCAGCATCCTCCTGGGTAGTATAGATGGCTACACCTTC.

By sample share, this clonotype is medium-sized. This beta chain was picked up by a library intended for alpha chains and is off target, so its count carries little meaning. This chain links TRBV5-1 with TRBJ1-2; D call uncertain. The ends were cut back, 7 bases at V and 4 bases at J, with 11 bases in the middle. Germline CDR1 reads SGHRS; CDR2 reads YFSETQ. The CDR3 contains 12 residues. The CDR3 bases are TGCGCCAGCCACCACACGGGCTATGGCTACACCTTC. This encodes CASHHTGYGYTF.

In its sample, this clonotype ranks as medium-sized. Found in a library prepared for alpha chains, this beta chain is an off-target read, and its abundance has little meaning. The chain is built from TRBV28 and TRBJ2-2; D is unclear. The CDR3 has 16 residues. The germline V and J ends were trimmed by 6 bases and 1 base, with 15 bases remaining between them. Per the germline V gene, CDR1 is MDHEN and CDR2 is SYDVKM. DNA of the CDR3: TGTGCCAGCAGACGTACAGAAATCGGGAACACCGGGGAGCTGTTTTTT. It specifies CASRRTEIGNTGELFF.

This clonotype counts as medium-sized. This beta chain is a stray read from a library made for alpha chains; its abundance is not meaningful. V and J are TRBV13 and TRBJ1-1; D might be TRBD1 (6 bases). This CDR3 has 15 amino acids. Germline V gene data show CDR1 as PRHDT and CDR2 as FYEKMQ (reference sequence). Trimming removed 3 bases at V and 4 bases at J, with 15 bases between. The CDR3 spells CASSFATGRTTEAFF. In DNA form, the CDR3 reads TGTGCCAGCAGCTTTGCGACAGGCCGGACCACTGAAGCTTTCTTT.

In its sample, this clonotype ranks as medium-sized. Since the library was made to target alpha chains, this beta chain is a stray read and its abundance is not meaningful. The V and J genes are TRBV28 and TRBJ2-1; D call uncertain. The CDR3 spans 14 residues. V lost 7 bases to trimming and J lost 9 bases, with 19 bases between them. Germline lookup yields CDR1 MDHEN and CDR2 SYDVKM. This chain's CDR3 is CASTDGGALREQFF. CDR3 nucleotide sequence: TGTGCCAGCACTGATGGCGGAGCCCTCCGTGAGCAGTTCTTC.

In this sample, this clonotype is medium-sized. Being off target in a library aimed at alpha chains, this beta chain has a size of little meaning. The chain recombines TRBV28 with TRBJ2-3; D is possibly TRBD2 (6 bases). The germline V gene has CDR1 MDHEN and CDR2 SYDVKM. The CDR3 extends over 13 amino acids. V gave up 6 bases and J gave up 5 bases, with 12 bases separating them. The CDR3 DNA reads TGTGCCAGCAGCCCAACGGGACTAGATACGCAGTATTTT. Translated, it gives CASSPTGLDTQYF.

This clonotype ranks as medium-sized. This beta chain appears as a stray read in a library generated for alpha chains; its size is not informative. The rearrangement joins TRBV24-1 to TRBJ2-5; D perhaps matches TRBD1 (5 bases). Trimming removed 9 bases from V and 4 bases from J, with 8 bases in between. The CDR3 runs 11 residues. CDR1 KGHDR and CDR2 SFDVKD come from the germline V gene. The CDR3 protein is CATGASETQYF. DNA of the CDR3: TGTGCCACCGGGGCTTCAGAGACCCAGTACTTC.